These T cell receptor beta chains were read from a single sample in a study of cytotoxic CD8 clonotypes in ibrutinib-treated CLL. Profiling relied on immunoSEQ multiplex PCR, and the TCRdb table lists in-frame clones only, not all of them. Of approximately 90,000 clones detected, around 77% appear once; the ten largest clones hold roughly 24%. The sample here was PBMCs, taken after 24 months of ibrutinib treatment. The receptor set was obtained from a human donor with chronic lymphocytic leukemia. CDR3s include the opening cysteine and the closing phenylalanine or tryptophan.

v_gene: TRBV5-1
CDR3aa: CASSLARAGPREEQYF

v_gene: TRBV27
CDR3aa: CASSLGTGHTEAFF

v_gene: TRBV6-1
CDR3aa: CASSEARNTGELFF

v_gene: TRBV28
CDR3aa: CASKTHGAQGIYEQYF

v_gene: TRBV6-5
CDR3aa: CASRTSRRTSNEQFF

v_gene: TRBV28
CDR3aa: CASSLRGANVLTF

v_gene: TRBV19
CDR3aa: CASSLRTGEKLFF

v_gene: TRBV7-8
CDR3aa: CASSPFQTGVGQPQHF

v_gene: TRBV27
CDR3aa: CASSLSWTGGSLGNSPLHF

v_gene: TRBV19
CDR3aa: CASSIGKQDSEKLFF

v_gene: TRBV7-2
CDR3aa: CASSLARGLSSYNEQFF

v_gene: TRBV30
CDR3aa: CAWSVAPMGRAFF

v_gene: TRBV7-9
CDR3aa: CASSLDFTGAESEAFF

v_gene: TRBV7-3
CDR3aa: CASSLLQGIEQFF

v_gene: TRBV27
CDR3aa: CASSPLAGADTGELFF